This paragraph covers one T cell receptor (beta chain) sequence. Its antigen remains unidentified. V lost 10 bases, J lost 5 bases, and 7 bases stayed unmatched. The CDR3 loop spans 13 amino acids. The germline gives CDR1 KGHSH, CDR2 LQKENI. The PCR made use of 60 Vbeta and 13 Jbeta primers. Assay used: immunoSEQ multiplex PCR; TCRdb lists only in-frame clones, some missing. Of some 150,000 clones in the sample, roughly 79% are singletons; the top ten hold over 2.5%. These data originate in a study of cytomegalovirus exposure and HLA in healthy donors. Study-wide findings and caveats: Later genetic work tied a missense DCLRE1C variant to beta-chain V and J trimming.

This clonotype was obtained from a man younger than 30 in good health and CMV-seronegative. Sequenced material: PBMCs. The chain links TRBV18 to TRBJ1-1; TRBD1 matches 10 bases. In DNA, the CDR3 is TGTGCCACCCAACCGGGACAGGGGACTGAAGCTTTCTTT. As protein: CATQPGQGTEAFF.